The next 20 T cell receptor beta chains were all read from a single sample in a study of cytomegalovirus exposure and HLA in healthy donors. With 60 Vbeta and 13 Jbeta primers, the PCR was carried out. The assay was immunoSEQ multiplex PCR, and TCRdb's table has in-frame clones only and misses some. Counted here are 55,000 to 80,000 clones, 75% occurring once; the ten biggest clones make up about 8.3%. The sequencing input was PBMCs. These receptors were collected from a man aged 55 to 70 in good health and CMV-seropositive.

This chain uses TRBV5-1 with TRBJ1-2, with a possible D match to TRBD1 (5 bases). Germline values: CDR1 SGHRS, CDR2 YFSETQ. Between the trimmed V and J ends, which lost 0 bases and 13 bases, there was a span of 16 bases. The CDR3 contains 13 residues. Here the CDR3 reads CASSLVKGDRFTF. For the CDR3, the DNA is TGCGCCAGCAGCTTGGTGAAAGGGGATAGGTTCACCTTC.

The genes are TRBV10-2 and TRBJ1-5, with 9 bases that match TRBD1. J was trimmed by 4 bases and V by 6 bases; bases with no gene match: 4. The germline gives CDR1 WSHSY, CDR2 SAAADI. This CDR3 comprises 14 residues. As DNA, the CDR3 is TGCGCCAGCAGGGAGACAGGGGGTAATCAGCCCCAGCATTTT. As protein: CASRETGGNQPQHF.

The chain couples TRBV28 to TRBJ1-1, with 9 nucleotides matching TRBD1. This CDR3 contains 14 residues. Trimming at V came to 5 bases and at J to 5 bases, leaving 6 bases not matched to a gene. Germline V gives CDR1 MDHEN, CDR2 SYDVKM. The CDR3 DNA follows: TGTGCCAGCAGTGGCGGACAGGGGTGGACTGAAGCTTTCTTT. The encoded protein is CASSGGQGWTEAFF.

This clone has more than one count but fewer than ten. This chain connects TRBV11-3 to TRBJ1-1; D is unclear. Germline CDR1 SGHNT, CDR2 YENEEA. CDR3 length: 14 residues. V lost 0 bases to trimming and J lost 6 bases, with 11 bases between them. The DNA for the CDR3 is TGTGCCAGCAGCTTAGATCTAACGGTTGCTGAAGCTTTCTTT. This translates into CASSLDLTVAEAFF.

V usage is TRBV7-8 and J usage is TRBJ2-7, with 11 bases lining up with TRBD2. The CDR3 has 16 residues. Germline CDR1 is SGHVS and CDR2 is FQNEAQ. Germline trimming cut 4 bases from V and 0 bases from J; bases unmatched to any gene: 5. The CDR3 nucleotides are TGTGCCAGCAGCTCCGGACTAGCGGGCCTCTCCTACGAGCAGTACTTC. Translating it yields CASSSGLAGLSYEQYF.

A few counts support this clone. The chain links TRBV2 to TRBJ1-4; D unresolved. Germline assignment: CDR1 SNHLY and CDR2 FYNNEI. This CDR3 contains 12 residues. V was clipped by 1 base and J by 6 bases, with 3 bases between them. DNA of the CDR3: TGTGCCAGCAGTGAAGGAGATGAAAAACTGTTTTTT. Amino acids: CASSEGDEKLFF. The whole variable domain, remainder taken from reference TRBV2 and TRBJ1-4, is EPEVTQTPSHQVTQMGQEVILRCVPISNHLYFYWYRQILGQKVEFLVSFYNNEISEKSEIFDDQFSVERPDGSNFTLKIRSTKLEDSAMYFCASSEGDEKLFFGSGTQLSVL.

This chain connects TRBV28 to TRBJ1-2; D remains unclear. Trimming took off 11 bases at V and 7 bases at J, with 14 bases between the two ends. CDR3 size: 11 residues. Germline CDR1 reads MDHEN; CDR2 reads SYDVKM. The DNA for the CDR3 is TGTGCCGGAGAAAGGCGGGGTGGCTACACCTTC. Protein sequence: CAGERRGGYTF.

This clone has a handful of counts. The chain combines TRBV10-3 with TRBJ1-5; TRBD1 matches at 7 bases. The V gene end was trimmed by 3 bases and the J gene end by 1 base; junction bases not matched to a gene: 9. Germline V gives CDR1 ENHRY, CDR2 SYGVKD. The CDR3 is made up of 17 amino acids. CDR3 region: CAISEEPTGPSNQPQHF. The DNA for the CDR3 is TGTGCCATCAGTGAAGAACCGACAGGGCCCAGCAATCAGCCCCAGCATTTT.

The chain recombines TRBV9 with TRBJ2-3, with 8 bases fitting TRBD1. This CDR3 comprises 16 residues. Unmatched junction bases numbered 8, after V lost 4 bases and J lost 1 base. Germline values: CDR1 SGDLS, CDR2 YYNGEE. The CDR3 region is CASSPGQGRGTDTQYF. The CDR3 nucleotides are TGTGCCAGCAGCCCCGGACAGGGTCGAGGCACAGATACGCAGTATTTT.

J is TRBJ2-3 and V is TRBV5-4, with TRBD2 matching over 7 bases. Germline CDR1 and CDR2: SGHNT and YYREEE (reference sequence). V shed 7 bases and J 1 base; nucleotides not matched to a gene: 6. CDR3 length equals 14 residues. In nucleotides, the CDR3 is TGTGCCAGCCAGCAACGGGGGGGCACAGATACGCAGTATTTT. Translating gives CASQQRGGTDTQYF.

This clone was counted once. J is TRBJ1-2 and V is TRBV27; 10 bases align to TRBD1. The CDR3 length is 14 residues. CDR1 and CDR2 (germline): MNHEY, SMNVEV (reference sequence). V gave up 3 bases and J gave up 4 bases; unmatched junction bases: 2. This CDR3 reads CASSFRTGGYGYTF. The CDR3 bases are TGTGCCAGCAGTTTTCGGACAGGGGGCTATGGCTACACCTTC.

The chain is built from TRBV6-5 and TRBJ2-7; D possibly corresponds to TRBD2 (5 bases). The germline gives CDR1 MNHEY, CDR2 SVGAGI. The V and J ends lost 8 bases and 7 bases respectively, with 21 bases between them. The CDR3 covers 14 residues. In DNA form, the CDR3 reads TGTGCCAGCCGAGCGTCGGGATCACTGGGGGAGCAGTACTTC. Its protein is CASRASGSLGEQYF.

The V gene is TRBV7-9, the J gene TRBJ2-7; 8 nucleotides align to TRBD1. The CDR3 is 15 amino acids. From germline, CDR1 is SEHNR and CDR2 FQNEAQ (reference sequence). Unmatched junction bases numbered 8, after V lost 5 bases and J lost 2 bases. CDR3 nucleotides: TGTGCCAGCAGCCCCAGAGGGGGACAGGCCTACGAGCAGTACTTC. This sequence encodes CASSPRGGQAYEQYF.

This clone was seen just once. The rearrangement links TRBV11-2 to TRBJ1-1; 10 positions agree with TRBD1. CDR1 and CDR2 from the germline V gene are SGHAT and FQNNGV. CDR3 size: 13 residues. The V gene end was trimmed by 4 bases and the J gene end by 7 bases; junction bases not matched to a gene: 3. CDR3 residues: CASSWDRGLEAFF. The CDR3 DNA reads TGTGCCAGCAGCTGGGACAGGGGCCTTGAAGCTTTCTTT.

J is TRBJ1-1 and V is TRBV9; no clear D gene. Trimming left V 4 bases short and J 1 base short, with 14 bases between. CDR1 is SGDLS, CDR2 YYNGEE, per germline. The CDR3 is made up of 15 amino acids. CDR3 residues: CASSPTRLTNTEAFF. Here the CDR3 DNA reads TGTGCCAGCAGCCCGACCCGACTGACGAACACTGAAGCTTTCTTT. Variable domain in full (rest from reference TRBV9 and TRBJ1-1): DSGVTQTPKHLITATGQRVTLRCSPRSGDLSVYWYQQSLDQGLQFLIQYYNGEERAKGNILERFSAQQFPDLHSELNLSSLELGDSALYFCASSPTRLTNTEAFFGQGTRLTVV.

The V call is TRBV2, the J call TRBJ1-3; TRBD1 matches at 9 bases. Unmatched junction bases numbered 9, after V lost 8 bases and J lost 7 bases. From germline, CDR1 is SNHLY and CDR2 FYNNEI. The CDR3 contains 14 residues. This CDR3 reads CASRQGVEWNTIYF. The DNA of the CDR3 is TGTGCCAGCCGACAGGGGGTTGAATGGAACACCATATATTTT.

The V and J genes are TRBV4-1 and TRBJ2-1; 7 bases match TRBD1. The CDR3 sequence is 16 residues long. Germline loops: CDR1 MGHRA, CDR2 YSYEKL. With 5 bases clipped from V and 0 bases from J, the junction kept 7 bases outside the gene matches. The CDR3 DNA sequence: TGCGCCAGCAGCGGCCGACAGGGTAGCTCCTACAATGAGCAGTTCTTC. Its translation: CASSGRQGSSYNEQFF.

The CDR3 DNA follows: TGTGCCAGCAGTCCGTGGACTGGAGAGACCCAGTACTTC. This codes for CASSPWTGETQYF. The chain links TRBV28 to TRBJ2-5, with D possibly matching TRBD2 (5 bases). Germline CDR1 MDHEN, CDR2 SYDVKM. This CDR3 spans 13 amino acids. V was pared by 5 bases and J by 4 bases, with 11 bases between.

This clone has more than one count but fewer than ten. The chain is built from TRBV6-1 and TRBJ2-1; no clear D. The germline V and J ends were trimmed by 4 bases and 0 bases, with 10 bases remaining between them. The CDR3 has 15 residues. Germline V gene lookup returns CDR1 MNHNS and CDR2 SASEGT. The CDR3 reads CASSVIEVSYNEQFF. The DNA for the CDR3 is TGTGCCAGCAGTGTAATCGAGGTCTCCTACAATGAGCAGTTCTTC.

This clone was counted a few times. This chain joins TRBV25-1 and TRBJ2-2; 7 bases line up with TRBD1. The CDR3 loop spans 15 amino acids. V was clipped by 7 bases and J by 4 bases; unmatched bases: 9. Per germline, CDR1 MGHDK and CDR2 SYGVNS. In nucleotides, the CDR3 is TGTGCCAGCACAGGTTCCCGGGACAGCACCGGGGAGCTGTTTTTT. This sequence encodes CASTGSRDSTGELFF.